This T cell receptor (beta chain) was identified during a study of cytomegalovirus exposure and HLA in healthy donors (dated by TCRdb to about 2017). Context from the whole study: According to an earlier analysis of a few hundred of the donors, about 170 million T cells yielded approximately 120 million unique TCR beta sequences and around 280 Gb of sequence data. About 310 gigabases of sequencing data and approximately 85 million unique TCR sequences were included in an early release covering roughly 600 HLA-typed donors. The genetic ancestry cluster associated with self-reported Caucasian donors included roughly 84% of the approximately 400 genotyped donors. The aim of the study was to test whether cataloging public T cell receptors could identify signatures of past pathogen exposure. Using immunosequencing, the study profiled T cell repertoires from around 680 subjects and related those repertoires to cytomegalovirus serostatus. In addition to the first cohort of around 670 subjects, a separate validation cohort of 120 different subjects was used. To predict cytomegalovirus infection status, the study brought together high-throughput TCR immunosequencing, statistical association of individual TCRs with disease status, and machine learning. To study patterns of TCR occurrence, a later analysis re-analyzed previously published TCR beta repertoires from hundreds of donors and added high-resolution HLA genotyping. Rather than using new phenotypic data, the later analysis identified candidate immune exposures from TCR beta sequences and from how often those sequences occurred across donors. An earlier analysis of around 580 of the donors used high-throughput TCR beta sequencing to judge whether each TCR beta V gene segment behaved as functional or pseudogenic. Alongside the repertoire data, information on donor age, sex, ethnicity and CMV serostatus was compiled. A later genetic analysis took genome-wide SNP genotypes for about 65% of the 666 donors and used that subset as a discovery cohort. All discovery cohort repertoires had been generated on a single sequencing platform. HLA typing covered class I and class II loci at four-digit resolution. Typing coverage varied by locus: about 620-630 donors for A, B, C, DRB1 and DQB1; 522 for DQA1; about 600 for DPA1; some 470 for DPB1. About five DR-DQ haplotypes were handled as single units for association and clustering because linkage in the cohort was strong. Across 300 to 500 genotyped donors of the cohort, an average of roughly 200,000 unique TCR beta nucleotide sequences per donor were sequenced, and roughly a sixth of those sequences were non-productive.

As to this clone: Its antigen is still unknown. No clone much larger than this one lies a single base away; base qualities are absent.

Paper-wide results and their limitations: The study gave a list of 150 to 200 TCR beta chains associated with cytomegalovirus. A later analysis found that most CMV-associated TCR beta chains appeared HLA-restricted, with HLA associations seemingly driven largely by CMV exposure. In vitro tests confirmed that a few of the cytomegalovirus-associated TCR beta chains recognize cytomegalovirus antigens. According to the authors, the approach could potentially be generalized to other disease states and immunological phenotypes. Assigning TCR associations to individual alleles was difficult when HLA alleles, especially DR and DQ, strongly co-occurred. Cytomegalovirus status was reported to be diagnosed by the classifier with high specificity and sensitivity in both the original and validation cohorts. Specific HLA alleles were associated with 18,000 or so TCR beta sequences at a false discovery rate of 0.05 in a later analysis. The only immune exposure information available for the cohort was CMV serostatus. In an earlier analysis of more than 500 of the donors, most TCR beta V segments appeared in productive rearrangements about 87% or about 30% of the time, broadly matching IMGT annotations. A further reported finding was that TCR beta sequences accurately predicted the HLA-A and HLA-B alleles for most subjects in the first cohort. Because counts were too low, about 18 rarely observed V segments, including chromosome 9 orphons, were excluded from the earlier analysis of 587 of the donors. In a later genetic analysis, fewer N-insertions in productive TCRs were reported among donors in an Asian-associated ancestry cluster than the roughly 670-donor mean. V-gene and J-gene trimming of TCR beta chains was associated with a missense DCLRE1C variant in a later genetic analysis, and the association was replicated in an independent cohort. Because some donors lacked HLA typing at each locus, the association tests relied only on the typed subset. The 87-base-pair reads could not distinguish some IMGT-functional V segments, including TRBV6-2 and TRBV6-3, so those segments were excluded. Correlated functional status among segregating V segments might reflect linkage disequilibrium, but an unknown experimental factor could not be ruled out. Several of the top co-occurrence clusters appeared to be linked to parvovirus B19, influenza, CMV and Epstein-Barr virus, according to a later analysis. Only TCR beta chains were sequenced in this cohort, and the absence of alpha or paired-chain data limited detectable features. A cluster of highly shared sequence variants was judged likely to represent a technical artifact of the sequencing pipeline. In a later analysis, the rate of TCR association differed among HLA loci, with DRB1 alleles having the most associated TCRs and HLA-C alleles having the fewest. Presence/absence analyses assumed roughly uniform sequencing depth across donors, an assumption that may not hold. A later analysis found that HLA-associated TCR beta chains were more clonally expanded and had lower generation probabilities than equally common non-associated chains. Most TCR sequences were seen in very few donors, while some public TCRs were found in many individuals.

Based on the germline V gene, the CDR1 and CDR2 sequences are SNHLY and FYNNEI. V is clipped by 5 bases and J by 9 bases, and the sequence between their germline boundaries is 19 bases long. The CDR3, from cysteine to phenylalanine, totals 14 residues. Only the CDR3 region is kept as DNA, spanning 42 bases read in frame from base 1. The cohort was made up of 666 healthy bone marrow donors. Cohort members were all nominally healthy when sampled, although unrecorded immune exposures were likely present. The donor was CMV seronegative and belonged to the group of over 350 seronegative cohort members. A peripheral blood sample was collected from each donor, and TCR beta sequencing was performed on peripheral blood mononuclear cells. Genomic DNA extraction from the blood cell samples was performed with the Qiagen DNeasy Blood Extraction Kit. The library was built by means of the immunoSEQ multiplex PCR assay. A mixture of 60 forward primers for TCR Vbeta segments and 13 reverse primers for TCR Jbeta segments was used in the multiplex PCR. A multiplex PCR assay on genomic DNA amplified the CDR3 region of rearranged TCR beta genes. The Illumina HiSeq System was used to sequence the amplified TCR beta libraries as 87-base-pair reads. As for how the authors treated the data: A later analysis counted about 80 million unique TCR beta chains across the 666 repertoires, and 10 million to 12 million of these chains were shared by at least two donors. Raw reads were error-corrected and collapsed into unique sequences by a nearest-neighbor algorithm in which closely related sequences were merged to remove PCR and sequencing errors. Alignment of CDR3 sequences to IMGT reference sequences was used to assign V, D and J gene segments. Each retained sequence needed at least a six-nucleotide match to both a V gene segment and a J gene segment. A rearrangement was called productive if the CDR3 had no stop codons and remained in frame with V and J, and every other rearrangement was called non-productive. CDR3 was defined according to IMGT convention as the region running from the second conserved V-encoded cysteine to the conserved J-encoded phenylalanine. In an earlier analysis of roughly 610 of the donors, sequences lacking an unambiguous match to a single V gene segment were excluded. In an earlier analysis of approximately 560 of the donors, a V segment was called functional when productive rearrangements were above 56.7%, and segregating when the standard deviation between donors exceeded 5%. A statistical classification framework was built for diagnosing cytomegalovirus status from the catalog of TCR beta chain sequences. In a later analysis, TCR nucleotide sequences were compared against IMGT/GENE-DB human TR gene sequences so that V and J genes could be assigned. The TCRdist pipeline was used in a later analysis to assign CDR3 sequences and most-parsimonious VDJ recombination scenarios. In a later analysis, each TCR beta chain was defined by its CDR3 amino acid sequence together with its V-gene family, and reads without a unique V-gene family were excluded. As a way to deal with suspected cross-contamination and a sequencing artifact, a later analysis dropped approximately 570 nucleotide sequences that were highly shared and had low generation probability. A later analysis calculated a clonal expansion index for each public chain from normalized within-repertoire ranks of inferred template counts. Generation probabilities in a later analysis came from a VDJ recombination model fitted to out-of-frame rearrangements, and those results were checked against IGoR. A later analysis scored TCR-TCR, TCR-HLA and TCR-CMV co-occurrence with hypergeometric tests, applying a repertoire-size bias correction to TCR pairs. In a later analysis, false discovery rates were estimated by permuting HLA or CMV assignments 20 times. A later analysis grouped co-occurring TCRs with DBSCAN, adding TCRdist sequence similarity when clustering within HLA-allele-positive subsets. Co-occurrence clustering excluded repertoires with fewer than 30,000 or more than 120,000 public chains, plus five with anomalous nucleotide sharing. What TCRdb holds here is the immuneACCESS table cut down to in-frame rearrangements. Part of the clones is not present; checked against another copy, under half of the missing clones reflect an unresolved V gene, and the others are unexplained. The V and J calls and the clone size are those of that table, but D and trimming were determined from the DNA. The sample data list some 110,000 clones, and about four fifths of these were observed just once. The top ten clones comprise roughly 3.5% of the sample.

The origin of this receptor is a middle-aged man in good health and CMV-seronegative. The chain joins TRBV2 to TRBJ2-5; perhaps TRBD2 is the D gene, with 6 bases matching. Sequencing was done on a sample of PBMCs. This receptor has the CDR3 CASSWEDGPGAQYF. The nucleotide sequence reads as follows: TGTGCCAGCAGTTGGGAGGACGGACCGGGGGCCCAGTACTTC. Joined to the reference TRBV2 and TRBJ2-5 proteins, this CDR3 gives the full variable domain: EPEVTQTPSHQVTQMGQEVILRCVPISNHLYFYWYRQILGQKVEFLVSFYNNEISEKSEIFDDQFSVERPDGSNFTLKIRSTKLEDSAMYFCASSWEDGPGAQYFGPGTRLLVL.